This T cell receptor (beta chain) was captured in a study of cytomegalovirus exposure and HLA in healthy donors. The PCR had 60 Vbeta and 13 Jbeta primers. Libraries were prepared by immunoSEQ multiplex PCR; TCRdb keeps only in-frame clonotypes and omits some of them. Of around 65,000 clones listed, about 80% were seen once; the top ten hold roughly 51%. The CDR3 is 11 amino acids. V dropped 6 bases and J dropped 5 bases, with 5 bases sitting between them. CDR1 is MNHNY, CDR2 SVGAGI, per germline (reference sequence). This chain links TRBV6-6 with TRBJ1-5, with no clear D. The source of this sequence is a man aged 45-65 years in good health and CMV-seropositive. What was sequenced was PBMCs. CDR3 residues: CASSRDQPQHF. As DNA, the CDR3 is TGTGCCAGCAGCCGAGATCAGCCCCAGCATTTT.